Listed below are T cell receptor beta chains from one sample, sequenced in a study of OX40 agonist ivuxolimab in advanced cancers. Sequencing used immunoSEQ multiplex PCR; TCRdb keeps in-frame clones, though not all of them. The sample holds some 11,000 clones; about three quarters are singletons and the top ten take around 36%. Material: CD4+ or CD8+ T cells sorted from blood, obtained in a trial of the OX40 agonist ivuxolimab. The source is an adult with an advanced solid tumor such as melanoma, head and neck, liver or kidney cancer. Each CDR3 is given with its conserved first and last residue. The D gene is left open where the match is weak. A clone size is listed for some rows: how often the clone was seen (once, few, many), or a class if it is expanded.

TRBJ2-5	TRBD1	.	TRBV6-5	TGTGCCAGCAGCTACCTTGGGACAGGCGAAGAGACCCAGTACTTC	CASSYLGTGEETQYF
TRBJ1-1	TRBD1	.	TRBV11-3	TGTGCCAGCAGCTTCTGGGACAGGGGAGGCACTGAAGCTTTCTTT	CASSFWDRGGTEAFF
TRBJ2-7	.	.	TRBV4-2	TGTGCCAGCAGCCAAGGGTACGGGAGCGAGCAGTACTTC	CASSQGYGSEQYF
TRBJ2-2	TRBD1	.	TRBV27	TGTGCCAGCAGTTCGCAGGGGGCCTGGACCGGGGAGCTGTTTTTT	CASSSQGAWTGELFF
TRBJ2-1	.	.	TRBV29-1	TGCAGCGTTGATGGGGTGGGACCCGTTGAGCAGTTCTTC	CSVDGVGPVEQFF
TRBJ2-7	TRBD2	.	TRBV6-5	TGTGCCAGCAGCTTCTTCCGGACTAGCGGAGTCGAGCAGTACTTC	CASSFFRTSGVEQYF
TRBJ2-7	.	.	TRBV4-3	TGCGCCAGCAGCCAAGTTTTGGACAGAGGCTACGAGCAGTACTTC	CASSQVLDRGYEQYF
TRBJ2-2	.	few	TRBV6-4	TGTGCCAGCAGTGACAGGGACACCGGGGAGCTGTTTTTT	CASSDRDTGELFF
TRBJ1-2	.	.	TRBV5-6	TGTGCCAGCAGCCTCGGGGGTGGAGGCTATGGCTACACCTTC	CASSLGGGGYGYTF
TRBJ1-1	.	once	TRBV4-1	TGTGCCAGCAGCCCGAGCGGCAGCCCTAACACTGAAGCTTTCTTT	CASSPSGSPNTEAFF
TRBJ1-2	TRBD1	.	TRBV5-6	TGTGCCAGCAGCTTATCCCGGGACAGCTTATATGGCTACACCTTC	CASSLSRDSLYGYTF
TRBJ2-5	TRBD1	.	TRBV10-3	TGTGCCATCAGTGAACCCTCCGGGACAGGGGGGTATGGGACCCAGTACTTC	CAISEPSGTGGYGTQYF
TRBJ2-7	.	.	TRBV21-1	TGTGCCAGCAGCCCCAGGGGCCCTTACGAGCAGTACTTC	CASSPRGPYEQYF
TRBJ2-7	.	medium-sized	TRBV21-1	TGTGCCAGCAGCAAAGCCCTTAGCGGGAGTGGTTACGAGCAGTACTTC	CASSKALSGSGYEQYF
TRBJ2-1	.	medium-sized	TRBV7-8	TGTGCCAGCAGCGGCCTCACGCAGTGGCAGTTCTTC	CASSGLTQWQFF
TRBJ1-1	.	few	TRBV5-8	TGTGCCAGCAGCAATCAGTACACTGAAGCTTTCTTT	CASSNQYTEAFF
TRBJ2-3	.	.	TRBV10-1	TGCGCCAGCAGGGAGGGCCTGACTCAAGATACGCAGTATTTT	CASREGLTQDTQYF
TRBJ2-5	.	.	TRBV25-1	TGTGCCAGCAGTGAAGGGACTGAGCCCCGCATCATCCAAGAGACCCAGTACTTC	CASSEGTEPRIIQETQYF
TRBJ1-1	TRBD1	few	TRBV5-6	TGTGCCAGCAGCCCGACAGGGAATGAAGATGAAGCTTTCTTT	CASSPTGNEDEAFF
TRBJ2-3	TRBD2	.	TRBV7-3	TGTGCCAGCAGCCCCCCTCGGGATCCTAGCGGAGCTTTAGACAGGCAGTATTTT	CASSPPRDPSGALDRQYF
TRBJ2-2	.	few	TRBV27	TGTGCCAGCAGTCTCCTCACCGGGGAGCTGTTTTTT	CASSLLTGELFF
TRBJ2-1	.	.	TRBV30	TGTGCCTGGGGGACCAACAATGAGCAGTTCTTC	CAWGTNNEQFF
TRBJ2-1	.	.	TRBV28	TGTGCCAGCAGCCCGGGACACCCCTACAATGAGCAGTTCTTC	CASSPGHPYNEQFF
TRBJ2-7	TRBD2	.	TRBV4-1	TGCGCCAGCAGCCATAGGACTAGCGGACTCTACGAGCAGTACTTC	CASSHRTSGLYEQYF
TRBJ1-5	.	.	TRBV7-8	TGTGCCAGCAGCATCGACGGGGTTCAACCCCAGCATTTT	CASSIDGVQPQHF
TRBJ1-2	.	once	TRBV6-5	TGTGCCAGCACTTACGGCGGGGGCGGGTATGGCTACACCTTC	CASTYGGGGYGYTF
TRBJ2-7	TRBD1	.	TRBV2	TGTGCCAGCAGTGAAGTAACGGGGACAGGGGGCTACGAGCAGTACTTC	CASSEVTGTGGYEQYF
TRBJ2-7	.	.	TRBV6-5	TGTGCCAGCAGCGGACAAGAAAACGCCTACGAGCAGTACTTC	CASSGQENAYEQYF
TRBJ2-7	.	medium-sized	TRBV21-1	TGTGCCAGCAGTCACGGGGGAGGGGGCGTTTACGAGCAGTACTTC	CASSHGGGGVYEQYF
TRBJ2-6	.	.	TRBV12-5	TGTGCTAGTGGTTTGGTTCTAAGCGCCTCTGGGGCCAACGTCCTGACTTTC	CASGLVLSASGANVLTF
TRBJ2-3	.	.	TRBV11-2	TGTGCCAGCAGCTTAGTGACAGATACGCAGTATTTT	CASSLVTDTQYF
TRBJ2-7	.	few	TRBV9	TGTGCCAGCAGCGCCACCTACGAGCAGTACTTC	CASSATYEQYF
TRBJ2-7	TRBD2	.	TRBV11-2	TGTGCCAGCAGCTTAAGTGTTGGCGGGACTACCTACGAGCAGTACTTC	CASSLSVGGTTYEQYF
TRBJ2-7	TRBD1	few	TRBV9	TGTGCCAGCAGCGATCACAGGGGGCTGTACGAGCAGTACTTC	CASSDHRGLYEQYF
TRBJ1-4	TRBD1	.	TRBV7-6	TGTGCCAGCAGCCTAGTGGGACAGGGGGATGAAAAACTGTTTTTT	CASSLVGQGDEKLFF
TRBJ1-1	TRBD1	.	TRBV6-6	TGTGCCAGCAGTACCGCACAGGGGATGAACACTGAAGCTTTCTTT	CASSTAQGMNTEAFF
TRBJ2-3	.	.	TRBV6-6	TGTGCCAGCAGTTACCCCACAGATACGCAGTATTTT	CASSYPTDTQYF
TRBJ2-1	.	few	TRBV5-1	TGCGCCAGCAGCCCGCACCAGGGGGGGTTCAATGAGCAGTTCTTC	CASSPHQGGFNEQFF
TRBJ2-1	.	.	TRBV27	TGTGCCAGCAGTTTGGGGTCGGGGAATGAGCAGTTCTTC	CASSLGSGNEQFF
TRBJ1-2	.	once	TRBV2	TGTGCCAGCAGTGACGGCAGAAACTATGGCTACACCTTC	CASSDGRNYGYTF
TRBJ2-3	TRBD2	.	TRBV9	TGTGCCAGCAGCGTATCCGGGACTAGCGGGAGGGCAACAGATACGCAGTATTTT	CASSVSGTSGRATDTQYF
TRBJ1-2	TRBD1	.	TRBV18	TGTGCCAGCTCAGACCTTGGGACAGCGTATGGCTACACCTTC	CASSDLGTAYGYTF